Listed below are T cell receptor beta chains from one sample, sequenced in a study of blood T cell repertoires in COVID-19. The protocol was immunoSEQ multiplex PCR, while the TCRdb copy is restricted to in-frame clones and leaves out a portion. The data show fewer than 250,000 clones, with around 85% seen just once and under 4% held by the top ten. The sample taken for sequencing was PBMCs or T cells enriched from blood (not recorded which). Receptor source: a woman aged 25 to 39 who had recovered from COVID-19. The conserved cysteine and the conserved F or W are not part of the CDR3 here. Fields, in order: J gene, V gene, CDR3 protein.

j_call: TRBJ2-5; v_call: TRBV6-1; cdr3_aa: ASSEAPPLLAGGETQY
j_call: TRBJ1-5; v_call: TRBV11-2; cdr3_aa: ASSLGGGQGQPQH
j_call: TRBJ2-3; v_call: TRBV28; cdr3_aa: ASSLGQGTADTQY
j_call: TRBJ2-7; v_call: TRBV5-1; cdr3_aa: ASRREGPGEQY
j_call: TRBJ2-5; v_call: TRBV27; cdr3_aa: ASRLGTALGQETQY
j_call: TRBJ1-4; v_call: TRBV28; cdr3_aa: ASSIYSGGNEKLF
j_call: TRBJ2-1; v_call: TRBV27; cdr3_aa: ASTPTGVLYNEQF
j_call: TRBJ2-2; v_call: TRBV9; cdr3_aa: ASSVVRGANTGELF
j_call: TRBJ1-1; v_call: TRBV6-5; cdr3_aa: ASRPSIGEAF
j_call: TRBJ1-5; v_call: TRBV18; cdr3_aa: ASSPSAGVQPQH
j_call: TRBJ1-6; v_call: TRBV7-9; cdr3_aa: ASSFEGYNSPLH
j_call: TRBJ1-2; v_call: TRBV10-1; cdr3_aa: ASSSGTGMSYGYT
j_call: TRBJ2-1; v_call: TRBV5-5; cdr3_aa: ASSEGTGGREQF
j_call: TRBJ2-3; v_call: TRBV19; cdr3_aa: ATSIATETDTQY
j_call: TRBJ1-5; v_call: TRBV27; cdr3_aa: ASSPQRGNQPQH